These T cell receptor beta chains were read from a single sample in a study of CD8+ T cells in alopecia areata. Sequenced by immunoSEQ multiplex PCR; TCRdb stores in-frame clones only, minus some. Here the sample spans 15,000 to 20,000 clones, approximately 56% being singletons. The material was skin, obtained at week 4, from a patient treated with tofacitinib. These receptor sequences come from a human donor with alopecia areata. The conserved cysteine and the conserved F or W are not part of the CDR3 here. D genes are given only for firm matches.

V: TRBV7-8
J: TRBJ2-1
D: TRBD1
CDR3: ASSLGDSSYNEQF

V: TRBV29-1
J: .
D: TRBD2
CDR3: SVKIGGFTYEQY

V: TRBV5-8
J: TRBJ2-6
D: .
CDR3: ASRSTQSRANVLT

V: TRBV6-1
J: TRBJ1-6
D: .
CDR3: ASREDGVGSPLH

V: TRBV4-1
J: TRBJ2-5
D: .
CDR3: ASSQGAAQETQY

V: TRBV10-3
J: TRBJ1-4
D: .
CDR3: AISEREAGDERLF

V: TRBV7-9
J: TRBJ2-6
D: .
CDR3: ANSLAAGTRGSGANVLT

V: TRBV11-3
J: TRBJ2-5
D: TRBD2
CDR3: ASSLGGTSGTQETQY

V: TRBV28
J: TRBJ2-7
D: .
CDR3: ASRSHRTHRFYEQY

V: TRBV5-1
J: TRBJ2-7
D: TRBD1
CDR3: ASSRDRGGSYEQY

V: TRBV19
J: TRBJ1-1
D: .
CDR3: ASSIRTARDWVNTEAF

V: TRBV28
J: TRBJ2-1
D: TRBD1
CDR3: ASATPGTGEPYNEQL

V: TRBV6-8
J: TRBJ1-6
D: .
CDR3: ASSYSKPGSSPLH

V: TRBV2
J: TRBJ2-7
D: .
CDR3: ASSERQGSYEQY

V: TRBV18
J: TRBJ2-3
D: TRBD1
CDR3: ASSPGQGTGKDTQY

V: TRBV4-1
J: TRBJ2-7
D: .
CDR3: ASSQDPRPGGAEQY

V: TRBV2
J: TRBJ2-1
D: .
CDR3: ASSATGNNEQF

V: TRBV5-8
J: TRBJ2-4
D: .
CDR3: ASSSVPTSGLAKNIQY

V: TRBV9
J: TRBJ2-5
D: .
CDR3: ASSVAGSQETQY

V: TRBV5-5
J: TRBJ1-4
D: TRBD1
CDR3: ASSFRQGIQEKLF

V: TRBV5-1
J: TRBJ2-7
D: TRBD1
CDR3: ASSNSRTGLGYEQY

V: TRBV5-1
J: TRBJ2-3
D: TRBD1
CDR3: ASSSDRDTQY

V: TRBV2
J: TRBJ1-2
D: TRBD1
CDR3: ASTTDRETYGYT

V: TRBV2
J: TRBJ1-5
D: .
CDR3: ASRAGLSNQPQH

V: TRBV11-2
J: TRBJ1-2
D: TRBD1
CDR3: ASSLLGTGIPYGYT

V: TRBV12-2
J: TRBJ2-3
D: .
CDR3: ASRLGRRDSNTDTQY

V: TRBV11-2
J: TRBJ2-3
D: .
CDR3: ASSLYPGLGADTQY

V: TRBV18
J: TRBJ1-6
D: .
CDR3: ASSPGRRNSPLH

V: TRBV5-1
J: TRBJ2-1
D: .
CDR3: ATSNPYRDLNEQF

V: TRBV2
J: TRBJ1-3
D: TRBD1
CDR3: ASRRTTGTGNTIY

V: TRBV30
J: TRBJ1-4
D: .
CDR3: AFRVGGKADEKLF

V: TRBV27
J: TRBJ1-4
D: .
CDR3: ASSTGYANEKLF

V: TRBV5-4
J: TRBJ2-2
D: TRBD1
CDR3: AGRQGATGELF

V: TRBV7-2
J: TRBJ2-1
D: TRBD2
CDR3: ASSLFLAGGSTDEQF

V: TRBV4-1
J: TRBJ1-4
D: .
CDR3: ASSQRGVANEKLF

V: TRBV19
J: TRBJ1-5
D: .
CDR3: ASQPAGRYNQPQH

V: TRBV29-1
J: TRBJ2-2
D: .
CDR3: SVAWSPGELF

V: TRBV5-1
J: TRBJ1-2
D: TRBD1
CDR3: ASSLDSATGSLLYGYT

V: TRBV2
J: TRBJ1-6
D: .
CDR3: ASSEERGVNSPLH

V: TRBV4-2
J: TRBJ1-1
D: TRBD1
CDR3: ASSHEQLGQGMTEAF

V: TRBV30
J: TRBJ1-6
D: TRBD1
CDR3: ASLLGDRGRNSPLH

V: TRBV19
J: TRBJ1-1
D: .
CDR3: ASGKNTEAF

V: TRBV7-8
J: TRBJ2-5
D: .
CDR3: ASSPTHGQETQY

V: TRBV28
J: TRBJ2-7
D: .
CDR3: ASSLTVSYEQY

V: TRBV19
J: TRBJ2-5
D: .
CDR3: ASSMRQAQETQY

V: TRBV2
J: TRBJ1-5
D: .
CDR3: ASSAEDLEPQH

V: TRBV28
J: TRBJ1-4
D: TRBD1
CDR3: ASSSPGGDEKLF

V: TRBV6-5
J: TRBJ1-6
D: .
CDR3: ASSTSGGFNSPLH

V: TRBV6-1
J: TRBJ1-1
D: .
CDR3: ASSPRTVWNTEAF